This TCR beta chain was observed in a study of control samples from healthy donors and cancer patients. Generated by immunoSEQ multiplex PCR, the TCRdb table keeps only in-frame clones and is missing some. The sample contains about 160,000 clones, approximately 94% of which appear only once. The CDR3 is 15 residues long. Looked up from germline, CDR1 is LNHDA and CDR2 is SQIVND (reference sequence). V lost 3 bases, J lost 2 bases, and 11 bases lay in between. The chain combines TRBV19 with TRBJ1-5; D gene ambiguous. The receptor was isolated from a woman between 40 and 50 years old in good health. Sequenced sample: blood. CDR3 coding DNA: TGTGCCAGTAGTATTTGGATATCTGGCAATCAGCCCCAGCATTTT. As protein: CASSIWISGNQPQHF.